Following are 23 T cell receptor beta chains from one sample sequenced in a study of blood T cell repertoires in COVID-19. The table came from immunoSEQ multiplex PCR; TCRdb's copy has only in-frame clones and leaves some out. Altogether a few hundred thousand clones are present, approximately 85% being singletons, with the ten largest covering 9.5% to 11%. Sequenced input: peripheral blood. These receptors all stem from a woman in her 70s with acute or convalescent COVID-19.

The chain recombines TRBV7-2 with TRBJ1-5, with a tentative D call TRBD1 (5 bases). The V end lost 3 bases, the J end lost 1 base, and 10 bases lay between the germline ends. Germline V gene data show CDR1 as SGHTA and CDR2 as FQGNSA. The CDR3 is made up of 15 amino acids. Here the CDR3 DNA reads TGTGCCAGCAGCTTCCCCGGGGGAAGCAATCAGCCCCAGCATTTT. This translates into CASSFPGGSNQPQHF. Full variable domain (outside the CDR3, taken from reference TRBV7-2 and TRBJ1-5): GAGVSQSPSNKVTEKGKDVELRCDPISGHTALYWYRQSLGQGLEFLIYFQGNSAPDKSGLPSDRFSAERTGGSVSTLTIQRTQQEDSAVYLCASSFPGGSNQPQHFGDGTRLSIL.

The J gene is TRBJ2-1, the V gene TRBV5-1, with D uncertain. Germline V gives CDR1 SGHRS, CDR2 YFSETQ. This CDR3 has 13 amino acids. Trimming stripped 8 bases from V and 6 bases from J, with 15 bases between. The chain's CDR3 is CASRAQNGNEQFF. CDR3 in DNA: TGCGCCAGTCGTGCCCAGAATGGCAATGAGCAGTTCTTC.

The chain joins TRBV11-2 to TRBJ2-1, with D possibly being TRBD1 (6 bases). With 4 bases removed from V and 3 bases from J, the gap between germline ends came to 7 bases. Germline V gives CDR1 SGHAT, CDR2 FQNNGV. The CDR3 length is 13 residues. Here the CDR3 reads CASSYRVYNEQFF. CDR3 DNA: TGTGCCAGCAGCTACAGGGTCTACAATGAGCAGTTCTTC.

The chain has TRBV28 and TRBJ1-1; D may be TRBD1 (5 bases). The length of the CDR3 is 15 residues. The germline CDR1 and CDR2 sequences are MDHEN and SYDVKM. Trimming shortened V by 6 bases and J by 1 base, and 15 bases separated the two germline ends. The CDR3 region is CASSSSGTANTEAFF. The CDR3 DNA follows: TGTGCCAGCAGCTCCAGCGGGACGGCGAACACTGAAGCTTTCTTT.

The CDR3 loop is CASLVGGDSTDTQYF. CDR3 nucleotide sequence: TGTGCCAGCCTTGTAGGGGGGGATTCCACAGATACGCAGTATTTT. The V call is TRBV2, the J call TRBJ2-3; D might be TRBD2 (7 bases). V gave up 8 bases and J gave up 2 bases, with 17 bases separating them. The germline CDR1 and CDR2 sequences are SNHLY and FYNNEI. The CDR3 length is 15 residues.

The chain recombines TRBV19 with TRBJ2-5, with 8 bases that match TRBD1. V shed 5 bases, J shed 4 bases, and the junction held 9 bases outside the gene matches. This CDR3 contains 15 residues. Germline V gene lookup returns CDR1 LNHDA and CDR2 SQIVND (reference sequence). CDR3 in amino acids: CASSADRGIGETQYF. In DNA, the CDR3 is TGTGCCAGTAGTGCCGACAGGGGAATTGGAGAGACCCAGTACTTC.

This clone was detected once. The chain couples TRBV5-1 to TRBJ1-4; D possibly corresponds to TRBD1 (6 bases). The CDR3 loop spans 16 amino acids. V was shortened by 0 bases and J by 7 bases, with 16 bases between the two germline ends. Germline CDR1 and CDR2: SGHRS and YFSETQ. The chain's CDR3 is CASSLVPTQGFEKLFF. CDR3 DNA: TGCGCCAGCAGCTTGGTACCTACCCAGGGGTTTGAAAAACTGTTTTTT.

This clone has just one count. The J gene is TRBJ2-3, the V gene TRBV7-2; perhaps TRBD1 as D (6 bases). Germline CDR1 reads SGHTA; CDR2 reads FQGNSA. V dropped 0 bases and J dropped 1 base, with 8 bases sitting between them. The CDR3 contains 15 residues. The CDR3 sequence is CASSLAAGGTDTQYF. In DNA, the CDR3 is TGTGCCAGCAGCTTAGCGGCAGGGGGCACAGATACGCAGTATTTT.

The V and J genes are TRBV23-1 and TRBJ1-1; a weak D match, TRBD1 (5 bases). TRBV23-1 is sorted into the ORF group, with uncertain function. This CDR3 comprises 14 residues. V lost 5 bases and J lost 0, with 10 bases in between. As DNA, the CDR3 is TGCGCCAGCAGTGGGGCCAGCTTGAACACTGAAGCTTTCTTT. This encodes CASSGASLNTEAFF.

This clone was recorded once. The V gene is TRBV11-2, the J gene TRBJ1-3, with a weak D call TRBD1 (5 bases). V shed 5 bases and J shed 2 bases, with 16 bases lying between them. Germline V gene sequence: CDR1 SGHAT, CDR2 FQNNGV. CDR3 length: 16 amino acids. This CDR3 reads CASSPVYRGAGNTIYF. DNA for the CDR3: TGTGCCAGCAGCCCCGTCTATCGGGGGGCTGGAAACACCATATATTTT.

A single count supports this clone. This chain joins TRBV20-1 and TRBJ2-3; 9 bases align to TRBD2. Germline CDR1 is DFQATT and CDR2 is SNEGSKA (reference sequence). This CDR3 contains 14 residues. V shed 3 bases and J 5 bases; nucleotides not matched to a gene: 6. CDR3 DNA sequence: TGCAGTGCTAGTTCAGCGGGGGGATTAGATACGCAGTATTTT. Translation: CSASSAGGLDTQYF.

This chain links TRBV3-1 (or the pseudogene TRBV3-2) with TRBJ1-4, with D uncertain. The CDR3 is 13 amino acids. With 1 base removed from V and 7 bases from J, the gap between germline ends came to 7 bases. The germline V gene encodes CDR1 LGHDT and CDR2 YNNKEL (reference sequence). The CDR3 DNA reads TGTGCCAGCAGCCAAGGTCCAGGTGAAAAACTGTTTTTT. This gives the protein CASSQGPGEKLFF.

CDR3 nucleotides: TGTGCCAGCAGTTACTCGCGAGGGAACACTGAAGCTTTCTTT. This sequence encodes CASSYSRGNTEAFF. This chain connects TRBV6-6 to TRBJ1-1; D remains ambiguous. Trimming shortened V by 0 bases and J by 1 base, and 6 bases separated the two germline ends. The germline V gene has CDR1 MNHNY and CDR2 SVGAGI (reference sequence). CDR3 length: 14 amino acids.

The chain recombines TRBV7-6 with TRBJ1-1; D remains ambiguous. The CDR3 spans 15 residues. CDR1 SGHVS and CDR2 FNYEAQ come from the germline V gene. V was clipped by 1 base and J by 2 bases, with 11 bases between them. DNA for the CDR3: TGTGCCAGCAGCTTAGGAGTGGGGAGCAACACTGAAGCTTTCTTT. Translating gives CASSLGVGSNTEAFF. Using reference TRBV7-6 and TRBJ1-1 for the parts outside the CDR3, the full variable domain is GAGVSQSPRYKVTKRGQDVALRCDPISGHVSLYWYRQALGQGPEFLTYFNYEAQQDKSGLPNDRFSAERPEGSISTLTIQRTEQRDSAMYRCASSLGVGSNTEAFFGQGTRLTVV.

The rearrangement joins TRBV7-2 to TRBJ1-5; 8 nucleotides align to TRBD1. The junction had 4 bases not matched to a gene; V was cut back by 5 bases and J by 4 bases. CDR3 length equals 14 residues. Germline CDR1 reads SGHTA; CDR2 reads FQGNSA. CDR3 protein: CASSPNRGNQPQHF. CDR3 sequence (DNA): TGTGCCAGCAGCCCTAACAGGGGGAATCAGCCCCAGCATTTT.

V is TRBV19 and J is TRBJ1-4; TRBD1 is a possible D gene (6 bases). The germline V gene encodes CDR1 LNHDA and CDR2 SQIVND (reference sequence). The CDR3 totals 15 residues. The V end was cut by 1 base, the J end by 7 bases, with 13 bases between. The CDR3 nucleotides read TGTGCCAGTAGTATAGTGCAGGGGCCGGCTGAAAAACTGTTTTTT. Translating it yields CASSIVQGPAEKLFF.

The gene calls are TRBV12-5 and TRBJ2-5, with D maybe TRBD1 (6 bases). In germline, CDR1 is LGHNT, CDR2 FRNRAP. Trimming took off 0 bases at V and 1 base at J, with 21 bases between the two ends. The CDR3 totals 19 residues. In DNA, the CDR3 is TGTGCTAGTGGTTTGGTCAGGACCAGCCTTGGGGGCCTCCAAGAGACCCAGTACTTC. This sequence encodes CASGLVRTSLGGLQETQYF.

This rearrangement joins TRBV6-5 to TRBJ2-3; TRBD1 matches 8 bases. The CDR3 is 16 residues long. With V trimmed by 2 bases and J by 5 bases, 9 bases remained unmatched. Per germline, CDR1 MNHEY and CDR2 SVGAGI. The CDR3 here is CASSYLGRGQVDTQYF. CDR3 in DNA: TGTGCCAGCAGTTACCTGGGCAGGGGGCAAGTAGATACGCAGTATTTT.

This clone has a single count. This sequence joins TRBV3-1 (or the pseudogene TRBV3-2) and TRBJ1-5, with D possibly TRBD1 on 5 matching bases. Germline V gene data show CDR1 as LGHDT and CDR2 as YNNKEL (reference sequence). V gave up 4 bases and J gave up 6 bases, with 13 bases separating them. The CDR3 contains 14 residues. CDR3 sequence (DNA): TGTGCCAGCAGCCTCCAGGGTAATGGTCAGCCCCAGCATTTT. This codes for CASSLQGNGQPQHF.

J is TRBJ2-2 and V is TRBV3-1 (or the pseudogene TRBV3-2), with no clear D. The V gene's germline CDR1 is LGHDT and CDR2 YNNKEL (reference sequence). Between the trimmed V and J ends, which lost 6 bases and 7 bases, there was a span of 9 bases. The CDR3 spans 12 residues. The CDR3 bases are TGTGCCAGCAGTTCCCCTAGCGGGGAGCTGTTTTTT. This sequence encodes CASSSPSGELFF.

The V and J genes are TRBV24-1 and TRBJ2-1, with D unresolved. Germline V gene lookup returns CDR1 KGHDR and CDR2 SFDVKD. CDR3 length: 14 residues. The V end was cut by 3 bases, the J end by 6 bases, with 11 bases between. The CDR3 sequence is CATSDASMRNEQFF. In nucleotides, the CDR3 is TGTGCCACCAGTGATGCCTCTATGCGCAATGAGCAGTTCTTC.

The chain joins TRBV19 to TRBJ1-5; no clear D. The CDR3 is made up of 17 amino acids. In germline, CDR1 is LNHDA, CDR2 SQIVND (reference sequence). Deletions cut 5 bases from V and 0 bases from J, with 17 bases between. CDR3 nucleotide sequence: TGTGCCAGTAGTTCCTCCTTCTACGTCGATAGCAATCAGCCCCAGCATTTT. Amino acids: CASSSSFYVDSNQPQHF. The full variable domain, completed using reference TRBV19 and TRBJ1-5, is DGGITQSPKYLFRKEGQNVTLSCEQNLNHDAMYWYRQDPGQGLRLIYYSQIVNDFQKGDIAEGYSVSREKKESFPLTVTSAQKNPTAFYLCASSSSFYVDSNQPQHFGDGTRLSIL.

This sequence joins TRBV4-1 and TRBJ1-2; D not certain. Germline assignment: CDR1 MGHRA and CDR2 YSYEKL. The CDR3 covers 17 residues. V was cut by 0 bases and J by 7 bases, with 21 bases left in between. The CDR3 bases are TGCGCCAGCAGCCAAGATTTGGCCCGAGCACGACTTGGTGGCTACACCTTC. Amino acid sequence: CASSQDLARARLGGYTF.